The T cell receptor beta chain described here comes from a study of cytomegalovirus exposure and HLA in healthy donors. Study-wide background: Previous work identified 90 million to 130 million unique TCR beta sequences from 200 million or so T cells.

Donors consisted of healthy bone marrow donors. Nominal health characterized the donors when sampled, though unrecorded immune exposures were likely. Primers for the PCR totalled 60 Vbeta and 13 Jbeta. Clones were read by immunoSEQ multiplex PCR, and TCRdb kept only the in-frame ones, dropping some. Its clone listing holds around 31,000 clones. About this clone: Its antigen is undetermined.

With 4 bases clipped from V and 3 bases from J, the junction kept 7 bases outside the gene matches. The CDR3 has 16 residues. CDR1 is SGHVS, CDR2 FQNEAQ, per germline. Overall study findings and caveats: Investigators reported 150 to 200 TCR beta chains as tied to cytomegalovirus.

The chain is built from TRBV7-8 and TRBJ2-4, with 9 bases fitting TRBD2. This sequence originates from a female donor in good health and CMV-seronegative. Input material: PBMCs. The CDR3 region has the DNA TGTGCCAGCAGCTCGAAGGGACTAGCAATCAAAAACATTCAGTACTTC. Amino acid sequence: CASSSKGLAIKNIQYF.